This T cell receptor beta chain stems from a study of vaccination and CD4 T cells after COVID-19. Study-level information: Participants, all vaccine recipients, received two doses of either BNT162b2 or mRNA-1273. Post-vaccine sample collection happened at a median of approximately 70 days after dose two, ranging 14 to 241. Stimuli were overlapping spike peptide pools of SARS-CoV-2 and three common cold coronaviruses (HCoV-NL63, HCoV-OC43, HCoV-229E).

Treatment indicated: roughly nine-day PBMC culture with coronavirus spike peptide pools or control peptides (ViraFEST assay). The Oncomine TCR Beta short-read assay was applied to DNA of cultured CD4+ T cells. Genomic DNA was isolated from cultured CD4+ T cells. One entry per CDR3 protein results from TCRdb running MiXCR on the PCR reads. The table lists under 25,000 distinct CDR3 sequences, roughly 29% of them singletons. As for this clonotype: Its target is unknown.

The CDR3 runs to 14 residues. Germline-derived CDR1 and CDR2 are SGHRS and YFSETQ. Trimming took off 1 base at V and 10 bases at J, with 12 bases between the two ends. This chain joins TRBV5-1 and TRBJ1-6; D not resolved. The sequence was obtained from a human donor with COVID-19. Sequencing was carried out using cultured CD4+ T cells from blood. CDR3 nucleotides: TGCGCCAGCAGCTTGTCTGGGTTGGGGTCACCCCTCCACTTT. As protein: CASSLSGLGSPLHF.